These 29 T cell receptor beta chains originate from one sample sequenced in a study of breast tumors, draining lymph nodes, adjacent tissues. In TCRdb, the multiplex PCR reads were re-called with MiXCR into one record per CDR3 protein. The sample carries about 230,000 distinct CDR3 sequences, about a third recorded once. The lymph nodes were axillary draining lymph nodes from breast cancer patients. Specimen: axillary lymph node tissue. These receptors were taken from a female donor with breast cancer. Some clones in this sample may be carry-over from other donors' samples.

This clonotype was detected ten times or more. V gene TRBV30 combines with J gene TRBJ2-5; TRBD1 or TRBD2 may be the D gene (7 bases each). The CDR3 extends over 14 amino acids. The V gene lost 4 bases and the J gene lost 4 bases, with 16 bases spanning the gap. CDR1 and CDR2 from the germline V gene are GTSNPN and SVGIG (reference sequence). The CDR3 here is CAWKWGRGRETQYF. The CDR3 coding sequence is TGTGCCTGGAAGTGGGGGAGGGGGCGAGAGACCCAGTACTTC. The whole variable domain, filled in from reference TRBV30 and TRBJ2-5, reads SQTIHQWPATLVQPVGSPLSLECTVEGTSNPNLYWYRQAAGRGLQLLFYSVGIGQISSEVPQNLSASRPQDRQFILSSKKLLLSDSGFYLCAWKWGRGRETQYFGPGTRLLVL.

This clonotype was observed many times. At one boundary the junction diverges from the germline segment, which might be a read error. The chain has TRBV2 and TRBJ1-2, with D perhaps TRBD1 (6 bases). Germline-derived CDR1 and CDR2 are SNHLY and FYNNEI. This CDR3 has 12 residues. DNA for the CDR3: TGTGCCAGCAGTGAAGAGGGGGTCAGGGAAGAATTC. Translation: CASSEEGVREEF. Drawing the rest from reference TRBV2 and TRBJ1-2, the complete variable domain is EPEVTQTPSHQVTQMGQEVILRCVPISNHLYFYWYRQILGQKVEFLVSFYNNEISEKSEIFDDQFSVERPDGSNFTLKIRSTKLEDSAMYFCASSEEGVREEFGSGTRLTVV.

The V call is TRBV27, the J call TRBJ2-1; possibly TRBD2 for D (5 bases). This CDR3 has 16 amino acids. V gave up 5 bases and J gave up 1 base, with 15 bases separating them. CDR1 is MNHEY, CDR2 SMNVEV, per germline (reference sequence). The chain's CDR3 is CASSKSGGPSYNEQFF. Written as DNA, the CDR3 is TGTGCCAGCAGTAAGTCGGGCGGGCCGTCCTACAATGAGCAGTTCTTC.

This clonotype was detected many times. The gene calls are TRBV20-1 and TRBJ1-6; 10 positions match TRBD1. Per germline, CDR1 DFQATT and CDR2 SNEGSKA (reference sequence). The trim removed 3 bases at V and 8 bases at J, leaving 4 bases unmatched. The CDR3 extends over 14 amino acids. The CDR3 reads CSASEGQGYSPLHF. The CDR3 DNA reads TGCAGTGCTAGTGAGGGACAGGGGTATTCACCCCTCCACTTT.

CDR3 protein: CAISAGTSQAYNEQFF. CDR3 DNA: TGTGCCATCAGTGCTGGGACTAGCCAAGCATACAATGAGCAGTTCTTC. V usage is TRBV10-3 and J usage is TRBJ2-1; TRBD2 matches 9 bases. There are 16 residues in the CDR3. Germline assignment: CDR1 ENHRY and CDR2 SYGVKD. After removal of 4 bases from V and 4 bases from J, the junction contained 8 bases not matched to a gene.

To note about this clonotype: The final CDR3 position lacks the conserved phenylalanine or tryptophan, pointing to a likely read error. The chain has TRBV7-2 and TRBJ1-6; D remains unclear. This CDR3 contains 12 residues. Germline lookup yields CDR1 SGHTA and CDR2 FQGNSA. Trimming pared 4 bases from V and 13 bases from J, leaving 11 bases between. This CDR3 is CASSSPFSPLHL. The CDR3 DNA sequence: TGTGCCAGCAGCTCACCATTTTCGCCCCTCCACCTT.

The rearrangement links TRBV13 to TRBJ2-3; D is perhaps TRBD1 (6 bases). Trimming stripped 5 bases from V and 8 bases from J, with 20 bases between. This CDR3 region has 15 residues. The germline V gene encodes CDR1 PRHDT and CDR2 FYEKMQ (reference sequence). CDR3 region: CASSTRRGTSGTQYF. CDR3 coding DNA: TGTGCCAGCAGCACTCGACGAGGGACAAGTGGTACGCAGTATTTT.

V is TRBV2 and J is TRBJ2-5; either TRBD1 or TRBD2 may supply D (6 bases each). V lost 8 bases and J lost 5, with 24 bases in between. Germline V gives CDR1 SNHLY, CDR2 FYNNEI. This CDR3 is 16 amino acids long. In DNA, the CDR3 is TGTGCCAGCGGGCCTACTAGTGGGGGGCGGTTCGAGACCCAGTACTTC. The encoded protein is CASGPTSGGRFETQYF.

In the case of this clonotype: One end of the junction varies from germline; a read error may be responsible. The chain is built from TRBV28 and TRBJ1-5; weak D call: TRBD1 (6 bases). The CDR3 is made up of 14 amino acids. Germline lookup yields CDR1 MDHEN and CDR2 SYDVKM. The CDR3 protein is CAGSLRTARQPQHF. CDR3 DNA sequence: TGTGCCGGCAGTTTACGGACAGCCCGACAGCCCCAGCATTTT.

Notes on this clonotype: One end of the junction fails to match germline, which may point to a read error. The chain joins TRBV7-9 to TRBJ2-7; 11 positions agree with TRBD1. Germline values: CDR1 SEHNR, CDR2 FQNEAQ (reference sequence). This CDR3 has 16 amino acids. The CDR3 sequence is CASSQERGQGDYEQYF. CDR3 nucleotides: TGCGCCAGCAGCCAAGAACGGGGACAGGGGGACTACGAGCAGTACTTC.

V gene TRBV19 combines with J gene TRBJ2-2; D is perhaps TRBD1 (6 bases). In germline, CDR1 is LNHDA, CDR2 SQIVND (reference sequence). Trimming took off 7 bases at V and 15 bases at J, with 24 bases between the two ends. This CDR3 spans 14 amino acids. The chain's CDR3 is CASTPDFGGVGLFF. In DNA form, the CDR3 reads TGTGCCAGTACCCCAGATTTTGGGGGCGTGGGGTTGTTTTTT.

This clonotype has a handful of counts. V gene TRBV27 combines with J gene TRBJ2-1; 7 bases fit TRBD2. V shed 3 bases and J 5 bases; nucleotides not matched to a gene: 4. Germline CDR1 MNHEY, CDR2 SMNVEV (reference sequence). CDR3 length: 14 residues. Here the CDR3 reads CASSFGTINNEQFF. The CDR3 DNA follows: TGTGCCAGCAGTTTCGGGACTATCAACAATGAGCAGTTCTTC.

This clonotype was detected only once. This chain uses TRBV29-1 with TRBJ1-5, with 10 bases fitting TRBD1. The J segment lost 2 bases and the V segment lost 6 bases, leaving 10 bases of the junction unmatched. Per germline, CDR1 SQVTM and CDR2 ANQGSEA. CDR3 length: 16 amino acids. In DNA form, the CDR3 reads TGCAGCGTGGGACAGGGGATGAGGCTTGGCAATCAGCCCCAGCATTTT. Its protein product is CSVGQGMRLGNQPQHF.

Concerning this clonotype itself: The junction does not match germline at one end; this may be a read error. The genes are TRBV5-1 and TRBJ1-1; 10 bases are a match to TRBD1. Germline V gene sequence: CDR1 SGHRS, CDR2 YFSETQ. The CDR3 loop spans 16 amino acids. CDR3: CANSTRQGARDTEAFF. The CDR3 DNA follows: TGCGCCAACAGCACAAGACAGGGGGCGAGGGACACTGAAGCTTTCTTT.

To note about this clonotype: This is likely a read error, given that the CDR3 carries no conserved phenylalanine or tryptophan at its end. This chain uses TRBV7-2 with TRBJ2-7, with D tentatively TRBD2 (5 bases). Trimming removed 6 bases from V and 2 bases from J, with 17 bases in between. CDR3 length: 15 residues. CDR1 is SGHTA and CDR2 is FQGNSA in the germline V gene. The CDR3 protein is CASRMSGTPTYEQYC. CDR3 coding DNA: TGTGCCAGCAGAATGAGCGGAACCCCTACCTACGAGCAGTACTGC.

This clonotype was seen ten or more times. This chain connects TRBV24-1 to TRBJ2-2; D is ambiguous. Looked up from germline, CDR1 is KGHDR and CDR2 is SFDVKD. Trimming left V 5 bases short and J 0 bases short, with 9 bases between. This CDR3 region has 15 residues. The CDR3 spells CATSGGIANTGELFF. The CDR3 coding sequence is TGTGCCACCAGTGGGGGAATCGCGAACACCGGGGAGCTGTTTTTT.

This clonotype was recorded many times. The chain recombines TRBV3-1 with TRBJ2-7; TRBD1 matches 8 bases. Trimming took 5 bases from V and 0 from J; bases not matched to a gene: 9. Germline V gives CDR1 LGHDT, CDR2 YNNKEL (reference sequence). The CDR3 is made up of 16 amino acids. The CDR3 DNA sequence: TGTGCCAGCAGCAGACTACCGGGACAGGCCTCCTACGAGCAGTACTTC. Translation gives CASSRLPGQASYEQYF.

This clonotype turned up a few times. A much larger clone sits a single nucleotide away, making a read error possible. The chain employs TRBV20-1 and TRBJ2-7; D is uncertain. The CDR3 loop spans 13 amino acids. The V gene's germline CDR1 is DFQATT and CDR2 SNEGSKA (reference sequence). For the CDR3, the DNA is TGCAGTGCTAGAGTACCGGACCGCTACGCGCAGTACTTC. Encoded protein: CSARVPDRYAQYF.

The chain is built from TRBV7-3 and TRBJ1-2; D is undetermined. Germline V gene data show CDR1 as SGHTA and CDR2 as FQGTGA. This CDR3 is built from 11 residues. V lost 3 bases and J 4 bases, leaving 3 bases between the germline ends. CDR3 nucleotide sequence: TGTGCCAGCAGCTTCTCCTATGGCTACACCTTC. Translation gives CASSFSYGYTF.

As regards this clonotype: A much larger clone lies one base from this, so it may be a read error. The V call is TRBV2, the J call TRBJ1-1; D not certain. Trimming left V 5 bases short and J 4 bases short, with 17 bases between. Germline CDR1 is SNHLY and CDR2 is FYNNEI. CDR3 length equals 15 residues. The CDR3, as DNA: TGTGCCAGCAGTAAAGATCGACGGGGAGGCACTGAAGCTTTCTTT. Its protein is CASSKDRRGGTEAFF.

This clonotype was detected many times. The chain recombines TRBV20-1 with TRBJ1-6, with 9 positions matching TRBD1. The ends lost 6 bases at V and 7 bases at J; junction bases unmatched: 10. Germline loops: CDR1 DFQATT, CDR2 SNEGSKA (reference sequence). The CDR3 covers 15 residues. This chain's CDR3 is CSALGTGTGNSPLHF. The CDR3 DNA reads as TGCAGTGCGTTGGGAACCGGGACAGGGAATTCACCCCTCCACTTT.

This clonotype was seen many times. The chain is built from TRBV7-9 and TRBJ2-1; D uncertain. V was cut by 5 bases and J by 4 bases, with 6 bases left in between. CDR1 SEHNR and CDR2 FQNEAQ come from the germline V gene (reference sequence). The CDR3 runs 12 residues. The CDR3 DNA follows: TGTGCCAGCAGCCATACTTACAATGAGCAGTTCTTC. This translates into CASSHTYNEQFF.

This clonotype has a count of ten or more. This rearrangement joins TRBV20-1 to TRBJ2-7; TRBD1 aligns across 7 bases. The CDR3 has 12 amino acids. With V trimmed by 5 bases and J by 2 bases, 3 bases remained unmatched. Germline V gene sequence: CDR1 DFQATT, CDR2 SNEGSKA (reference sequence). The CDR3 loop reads CSALQGPYEQYF. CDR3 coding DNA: TGCAGTGCTCTACAGGGGCCCTACGAGCAGTACTTC.

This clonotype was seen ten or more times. The CDR3: CASSASRGLAGGGTGELFF. CDR3 nucleotide sequence: TGTGCCAGCAGCGCAAGCCGCGGGCTAGCGGGAGGCGGGACCGGGGAGCTGTTTTTT. V is TRBV9 and J is TRBJ2-2; TRBD2 aligns across 11 bases. This CDR3 comprises 19 residues. Germline trimming cut 3 bases from V and 5 bases from J; bases unmatched to any gene: 15. Germline values: CDR1 SGDLS, CDR2 YYNGEE.

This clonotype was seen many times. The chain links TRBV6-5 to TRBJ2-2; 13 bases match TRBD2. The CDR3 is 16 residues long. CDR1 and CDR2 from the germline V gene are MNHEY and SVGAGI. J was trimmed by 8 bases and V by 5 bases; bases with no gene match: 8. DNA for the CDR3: TGTGCCAGCAGTCCATCACCGGGACTAGCGGGAGGGGAGCTGTTTTTT. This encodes CASSPSPGLAGGELFF.

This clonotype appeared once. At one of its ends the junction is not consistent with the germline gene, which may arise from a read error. The DNA of the CDR3 is TGCAGGGCTAGAGAGGGCGGGACTCGGGACCTCTTC. This sequence encodes CRAREGGTRDLF. The chain employs TRBV20-1 and TRBJ2-1; the D gene is possibly TRBD2 (6 bases). The CDR3 has 12 amino acids. Germline V gene data show CDR1 as DFQATT and CDR2 as SNEGSKA (reference sequence).

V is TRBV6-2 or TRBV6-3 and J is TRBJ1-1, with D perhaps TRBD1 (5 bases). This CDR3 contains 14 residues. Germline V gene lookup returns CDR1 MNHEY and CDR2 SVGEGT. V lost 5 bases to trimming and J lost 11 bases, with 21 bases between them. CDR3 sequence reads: CASSDEGGTLEAFF. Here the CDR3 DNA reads TGTGCCAGCAGTGACGAGGGAGGGACCCTTGAGGCTTTCTTT.

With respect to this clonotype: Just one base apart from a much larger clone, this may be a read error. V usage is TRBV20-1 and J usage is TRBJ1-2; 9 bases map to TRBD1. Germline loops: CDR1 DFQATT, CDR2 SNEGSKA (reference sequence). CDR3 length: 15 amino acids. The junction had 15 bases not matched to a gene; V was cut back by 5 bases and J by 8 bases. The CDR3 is CSAPPRNRGPGGYTF. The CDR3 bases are TGCAGTGCTCCCCCACGGAACAGGGGGCCTGGAGGCTACACCTTC.

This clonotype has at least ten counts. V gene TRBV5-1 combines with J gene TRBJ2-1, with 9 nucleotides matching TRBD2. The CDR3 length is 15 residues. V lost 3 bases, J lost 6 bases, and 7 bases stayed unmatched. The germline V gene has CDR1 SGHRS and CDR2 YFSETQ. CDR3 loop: CASSSTSGPGNEQFF. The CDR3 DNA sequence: TGCGCCAGCAGCTCGACTAGCGGCCCCGGCAATGAGCAGTTCTTC.